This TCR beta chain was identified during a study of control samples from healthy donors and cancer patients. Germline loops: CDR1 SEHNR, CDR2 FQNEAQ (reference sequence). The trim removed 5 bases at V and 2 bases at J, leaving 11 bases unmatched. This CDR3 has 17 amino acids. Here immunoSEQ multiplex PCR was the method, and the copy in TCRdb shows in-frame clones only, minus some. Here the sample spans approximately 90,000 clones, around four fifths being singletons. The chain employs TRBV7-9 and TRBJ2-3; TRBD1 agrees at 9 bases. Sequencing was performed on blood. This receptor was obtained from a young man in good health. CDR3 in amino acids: CASSLGAGTGLTDTQYF. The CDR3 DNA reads TGTGCCAGCAGCCTAGGGGCCGGGACAGGGCTCACAGATACGCAGTATTTT.